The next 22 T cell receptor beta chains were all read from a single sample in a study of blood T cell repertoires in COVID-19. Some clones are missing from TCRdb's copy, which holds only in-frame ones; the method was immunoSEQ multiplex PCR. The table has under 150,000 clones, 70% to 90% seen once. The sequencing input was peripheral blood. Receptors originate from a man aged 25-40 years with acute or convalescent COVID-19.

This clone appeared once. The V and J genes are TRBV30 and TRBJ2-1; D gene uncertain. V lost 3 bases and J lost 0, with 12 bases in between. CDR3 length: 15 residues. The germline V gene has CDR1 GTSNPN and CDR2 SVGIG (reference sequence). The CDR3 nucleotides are TGTGCCTGGAGCCCCCTGCGGAGCTCCTACAATGAGCAGTTCTTC. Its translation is CAWSPLRSSYNEQFF.

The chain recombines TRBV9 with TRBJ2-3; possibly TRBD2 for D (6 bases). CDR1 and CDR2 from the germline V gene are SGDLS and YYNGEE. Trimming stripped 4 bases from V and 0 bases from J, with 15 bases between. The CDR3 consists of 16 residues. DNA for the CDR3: TGTGCCAGCAGCCCAAGCGGGCAAAGGAGCACAGATACGCAGTATTTT. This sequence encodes CASSPSGQRSTDTQYF.

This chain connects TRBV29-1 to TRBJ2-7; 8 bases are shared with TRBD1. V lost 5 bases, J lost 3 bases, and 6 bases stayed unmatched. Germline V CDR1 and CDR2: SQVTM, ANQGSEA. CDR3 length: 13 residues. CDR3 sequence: CSVFYGTGYEQYF. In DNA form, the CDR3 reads TGCAGCGTTTTTTACGGGACAGGCTACGAGCAGTACTTC.

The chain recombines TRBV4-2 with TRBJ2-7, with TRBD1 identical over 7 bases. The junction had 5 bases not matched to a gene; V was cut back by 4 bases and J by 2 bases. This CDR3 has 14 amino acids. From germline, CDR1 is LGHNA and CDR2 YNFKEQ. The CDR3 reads CASSPRQGTYEQYF. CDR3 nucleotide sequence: TGTGCCAGCAGCCCTAGACAGGGAACCTACGAGCAGTACTTC.

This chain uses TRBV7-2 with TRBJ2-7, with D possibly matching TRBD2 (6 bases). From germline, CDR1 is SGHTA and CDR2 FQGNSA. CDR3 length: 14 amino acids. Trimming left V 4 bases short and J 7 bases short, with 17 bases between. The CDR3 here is CASSSLGGGEEQYF. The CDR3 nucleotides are TGTGCCAGCAGCTCGCTGGGGGGAGGAGAAGAGCAGTACTTC.

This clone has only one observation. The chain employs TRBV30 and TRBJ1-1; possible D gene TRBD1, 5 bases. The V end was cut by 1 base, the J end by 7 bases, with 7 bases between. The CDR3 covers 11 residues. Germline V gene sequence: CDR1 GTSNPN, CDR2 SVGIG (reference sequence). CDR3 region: CAWSGQIEAFF. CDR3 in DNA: TGTGCCTGGAGTGGACAGATTGAAGCTTTCTTT.

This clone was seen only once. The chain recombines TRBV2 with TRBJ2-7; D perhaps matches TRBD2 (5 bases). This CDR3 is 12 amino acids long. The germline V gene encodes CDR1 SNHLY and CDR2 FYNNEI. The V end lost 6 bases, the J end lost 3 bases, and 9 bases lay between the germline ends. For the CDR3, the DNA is TGTGCCAGCAGCGAGGGTCTCTACGAGCAGTACGTC. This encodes CASSEGLYEQYV.

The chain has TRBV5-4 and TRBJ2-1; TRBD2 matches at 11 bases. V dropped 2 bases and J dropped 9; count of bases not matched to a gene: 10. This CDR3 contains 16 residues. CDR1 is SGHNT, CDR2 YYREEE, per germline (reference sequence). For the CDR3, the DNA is TGTGCCAGCAGCTTTACTAGCGGGAGAGTACGGGGTGAGCAGTTCTTC. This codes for CASSFTSGRVRGEQFF.

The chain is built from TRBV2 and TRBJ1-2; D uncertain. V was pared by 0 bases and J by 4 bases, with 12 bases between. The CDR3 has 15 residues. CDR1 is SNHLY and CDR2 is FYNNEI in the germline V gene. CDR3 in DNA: TGTGCCAGCAGTGAAGCGCTTCCAGCTAGCTATGGCTACACCTTC. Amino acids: CASSEALPASYGYTF. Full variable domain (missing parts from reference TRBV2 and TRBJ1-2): EPEVTQTPSHQVTQMGQEVILRCVPISNHLYFYWYRQILGQKVEFLVSFYNNEISEKSEIFDDQFSVERPDGSNFTLKIRSTKLEDSAMYFCASSEALPASYGYTFGSGTRLTVV.

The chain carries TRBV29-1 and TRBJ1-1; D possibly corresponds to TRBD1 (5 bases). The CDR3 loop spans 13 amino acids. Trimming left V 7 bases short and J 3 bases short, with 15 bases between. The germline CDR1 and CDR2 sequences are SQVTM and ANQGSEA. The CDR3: CSARGRVDTEAFF. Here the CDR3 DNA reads TGCAGCGCTAGGGGCAGGGTAGACACTGAAGCTTTCTTT.

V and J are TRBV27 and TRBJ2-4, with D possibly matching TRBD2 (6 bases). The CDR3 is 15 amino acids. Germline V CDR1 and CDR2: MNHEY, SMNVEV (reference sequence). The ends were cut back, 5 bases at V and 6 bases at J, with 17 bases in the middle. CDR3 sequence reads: CASSPRDGSLNIQYF. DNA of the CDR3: TGTGCCAGCAGTCCGCGGGACGGTAGCCTAAACATTCAGTACTTC.

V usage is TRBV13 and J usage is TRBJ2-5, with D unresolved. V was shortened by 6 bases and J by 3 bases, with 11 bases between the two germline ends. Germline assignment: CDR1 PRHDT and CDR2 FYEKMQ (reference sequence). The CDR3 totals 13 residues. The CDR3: CASRNPPEETQYF. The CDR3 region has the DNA TGTGCCAGCAGAAACCCTCCAGAAGAGACCCAGTACTTC.

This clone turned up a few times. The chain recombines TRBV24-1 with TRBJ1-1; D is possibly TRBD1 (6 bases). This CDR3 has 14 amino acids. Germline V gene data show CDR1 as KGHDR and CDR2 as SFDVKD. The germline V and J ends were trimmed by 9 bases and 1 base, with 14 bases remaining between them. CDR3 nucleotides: TGTGCCACCGGTGCGGGACACAAGAACACTGAAGCTTTCTTT. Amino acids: CATGAGHKNTEAFF.

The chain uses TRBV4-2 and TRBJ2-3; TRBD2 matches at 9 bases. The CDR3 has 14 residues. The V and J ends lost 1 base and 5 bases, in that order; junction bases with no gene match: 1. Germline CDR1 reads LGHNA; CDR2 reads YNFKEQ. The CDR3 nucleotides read TGTGCCAGCAGCCAAGGGACTAGCGAAGATACGCAGTATTTT. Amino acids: CASSQGTSEDTQYF.

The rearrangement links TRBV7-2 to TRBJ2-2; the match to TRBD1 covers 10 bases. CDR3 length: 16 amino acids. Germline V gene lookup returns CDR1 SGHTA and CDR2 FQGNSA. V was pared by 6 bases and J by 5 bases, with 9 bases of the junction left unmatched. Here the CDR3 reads CASRAPGQGRTGELFF. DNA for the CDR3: TGTGCCAGCAGGGCCCCGGGACAGGGGAGGACCGGGGAGCTGTTTTTT.

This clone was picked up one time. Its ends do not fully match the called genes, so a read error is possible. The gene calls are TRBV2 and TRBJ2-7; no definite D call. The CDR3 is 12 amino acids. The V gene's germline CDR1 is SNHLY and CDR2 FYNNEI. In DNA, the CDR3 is TGTGCCAGCAGGGTCTTTCCCTATGAGCAGTACTTC. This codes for CASRVFPYEQYF.

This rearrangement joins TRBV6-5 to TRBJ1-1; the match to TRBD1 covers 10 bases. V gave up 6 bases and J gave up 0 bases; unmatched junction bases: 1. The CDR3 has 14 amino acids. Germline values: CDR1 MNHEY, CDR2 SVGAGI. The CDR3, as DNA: TGTGCCAGCAGGGACAGGGGGATGAACACTGAAGCTTTCTTT. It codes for CASRDRGMNTEAFF.

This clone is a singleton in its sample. The CDR3 loop is CASSPGTSGRNEQFF. The CDR3 nucleotides read TGTGCCAGCAGCCCCGGGACTAGCGGGAGGAATGAGCAGTTCTTC. This sequence joins TRBV13 and TRBJ2-1; 15 bases align to TRBD2. CDR1 PRHDT and CDR2 FYEKMQ come from the germline V gene (reference sequence). This CDR3 has 15 residues. The junction had 3 bases not matched to a gene; V was cut back by 5 bases and J by 7 bases.

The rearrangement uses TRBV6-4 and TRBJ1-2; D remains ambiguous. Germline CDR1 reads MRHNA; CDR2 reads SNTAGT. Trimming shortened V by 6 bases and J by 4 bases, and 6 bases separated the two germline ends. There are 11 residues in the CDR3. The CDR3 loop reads CASSAGYGYTF. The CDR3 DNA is TGTGCCAGCAGCGCGGGCTATGGCTACACCTTC.

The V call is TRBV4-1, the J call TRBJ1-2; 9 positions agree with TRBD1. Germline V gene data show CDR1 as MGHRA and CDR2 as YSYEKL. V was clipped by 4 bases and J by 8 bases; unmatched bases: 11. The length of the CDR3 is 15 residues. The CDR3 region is CASSLEPQGADGYTF. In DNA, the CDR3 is TGCGCCAGCAGCCTAGAGCCACAGGGGGCTGACGGCTACACCTTC.

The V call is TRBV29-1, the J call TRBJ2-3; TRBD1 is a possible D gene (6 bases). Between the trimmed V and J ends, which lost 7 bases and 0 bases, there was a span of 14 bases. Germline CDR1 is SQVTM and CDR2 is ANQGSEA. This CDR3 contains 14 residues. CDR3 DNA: TGCAGCGCCGACAGGAGACCTAGCACAGATACGCAGTATTTT. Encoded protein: CSADRRPSTDTQYF.

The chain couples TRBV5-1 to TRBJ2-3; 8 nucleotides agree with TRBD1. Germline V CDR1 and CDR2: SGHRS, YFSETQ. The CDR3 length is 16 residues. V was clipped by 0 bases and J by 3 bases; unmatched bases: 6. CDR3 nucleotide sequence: TGCGCCAGCAGCTTGGGGTCAGGGGGCTGGACAGATACGCAGTATTTT. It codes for CASSLGSGGWTDTQYF.